This TCR beta chain was found in a study of T cells and Merkel cell carcinoma outcomes (dated by TCRdb to the early 2020s). Study-level background: In patients with Merkel cell carcinoma, researchers looked at whether the T-cell repertoire of the tumor, along with T-cell density, could predict clinical outcome. Results and caveats for the whole study, not just this receptor: T-cell repertoire features combined with T-cell density were reported to predict clinical outcomes in Merkel cell carcinoma patients.

The CDR1 and CDR2 encoded by the germline V gene (reference sequence) are SEHNR and FQNEAQ. From the cysteine through the phenylalanine, the CDR3 covers 13 amino acids. The entry retains the CDR3 DNA only, 39 bases that are in frame from base 1. V lost 5 bases and J lost 2 bases; the stretch between them is 9 bases long. A word on this clone: Its antigen is unknown. Base qualities are missing; no much larger clone stands one base away.

The samples were taken from patients with Merkel cell carcinoma. Libraries were constructed by the immunoSEQ multiplex PCR assay. What TCRdb holds here is the immuneACCESS table cut down to in-frame rearrangements. Part of the clones is not present; checked against another copy, under half of the missing clones reflect an unresolved V gene, and the others are unexplained. The sample table contains 5,000 to 6,500 clones; only one count was recorded for 70% to 80% of them. Of the sample, about 5.6% falls within the top ten clones. This receptor was identified in a human donor with Merkel cell carcinoma. This sequence uses TRBV7-9 and TRBJ1-2; there is no confident call for the D gene. Sequencing was performed on tumor tissue from Merkel cell carcinoma. The bases read TGTGCCAGCAGCCGGACCATAAACTATGGCTACACCTTC. This gives the protein CASSRTINYGYTF.